The clone carrying this T cell receptor (beta chain) was seen ten or more times. V was shortened by 5 bases and J by 6 bases, with 14 bases between the two germline ends. The CDR3 runs 12 residues. Germline assignment: CDR1 DFQATT and CDR2 SNEGSKA (reference sequence). Individually, TCR cDNA molecules were each labelled with a unique molecular identifier. MiXCR, run by TCRdb on the 5' RACE reads, gives a single entry per CDR3 protein. The sample contains around 37,000 distinct CDR3 sequences, roughly 7.2% of which appear only once. This specimen belongs to a study of spatial heterogeneity in lung cancer. Study-level background: There were consistently more beta-chain sequences detected than alpha-chain sequences. More than 8.5 raw reads, on average, carried each unique TCR and UMI combination.

Time point in this sample: sample taken at primary tumor resection. Tumor, nontumor lung or frozen PBMC supplied whole RNA that was sequenced unsorted. The starting material was PBMCs, obtained at surgery. This sequence was found in a female donor with early-stage non-small cell lung cancer. This sequence joins TRBV20-1 and TRBJ2-7; unclear D gene. CDR3 nucleotide sequence: TGCAGTGCTCGCCCGTACCCCGGCGAGCAGTACTTC. Encoded protein: CSARPYPGEQYF.